This passage covers 9 T cell receptor beta chains from one sample sequenced in a study of OX40 agonist ivuxolimab in advanced cancers. Data came from immunoSEQ multiplex PCR; TCRdb stores just in-frame clones and leaves some out. The sample has 100,000 or so clones; more than 80% are singletons. Sample: CD4+ or CD8+ T cells sorted from blood, taken in a trial of the OX40 agonist ivuxolimab. The receptors originated from an adult with an advanced solid tumor such as melanoma, head and neck, liver or kidney cancer.

V is TRBV7-9 and J is TRBJ1-4, with no clear D. This CDR3 contains 17 residues. Germline lookup yields CDR1 SEHNR and CDR2 FQNEAQ (reference sequence). Deletions cut 5 bases from V and 7 bases from J, with 23 bases between. CDR3 in amino acids: CASSLTGPAGWSEKLFF. CDR3 coding DNA: TGTGCCAGCAGCCTAACTGGCCCAGCAGGTTGGAGTGAAAAACTGTTTTTT.

The chain carries TRBV15 and TRBJ2-5; 9 bases are a match to TRBD1. Germline-derived CDR1 and CDR2 are LNHNV and YYDKDF (reference sequence). This CDR3 region has 17 residues. J lost 2 bases, V lost 1 base, and 8 bases had no gene match. Here the CDR3 reads CATSRGPTGGGQETQYF. CDR3 coding DNA: TGTGCCACCAGCAGAGGCCCGACAGGGGGAGGGCAAGAGACCCAGTACTTC.

CDR3 nucleotide sequence: TGTGCCAGCTCACCACTGGGGGGGTTTCTTTCTGAAGCTTTCTTT. It translates to CASSPLGGFLSEAFF. This sequence joins TRBV18 and TRBJ1-1; TRBD1 is a possible D gene (5 bases). Germline CDR1 is KGHSH and CDR2 is LQKENI. CDR3 size: 15 residues. V dropped 1 base and J dropped 6 bases, with 15 bases sitting between them.

The gene calls are TRBV5-4 and TRBJ2-2, with D possibly being TRBD2 (6 bases). The CDR3 runs 15 residues. Deletions cut 4 bases from V and 4 bases from J, with 14 bases between. The V gene's germline CDR1 is SGHNT and CDR2 YYREEE (reference sequence). In nucleotides, the CDR3 is TGTGCCAGCAGCCTCACCGTGGGGGGCACCGGGGAGCTGTTTTTT. Its protein product is CASSLTVGGTGELFF.

The gene calls are TRBV27 and TRBJ1-2, with D perhaps TRBD1 (6 bases). Deletions cut 6 bases from V and 4 bases from J, with 15 bases between. The CDR3 is 14 amino acids. Germline loops: CDR1 MNHEY, CDR2 SMNVEV (reference sequence). The CDR3 DNA sequence: TGTGCCAGCAGAAAGAGGGGGGAGAGCTATGGCTACACCTTC. Residues: CASRKRGESYGYTF.

The rearrangement uses TRBV15 and TRBJ2-7; the D gene is possibly TRBD1 (5 bases). The germline V and J ends were trimmed by 1 base and 5 bases, with 12 bases remaining between them. The CDR3 is made up of 14 amino acids. Germline V lookup: CDR1 LNHNV, CDR2 YYDKDF (reference sequence). The CDR3 loop is CATSRGPTADEQYF. In DNA, the CDR3 is TGTGCCACCAGCAGAGGTCCGACAGCCGACGAGCAGTACTTC.

In this sample, this clone turned up many times. The chain links TRBV10-1 to TRBJ1-2, with D maybe TRBD1 (5 bases). This CDR3 has 14 residues. In germline, CDR1 is WNHNN, CDR2 SYGVQD (reference sequence). V lost 4 bases, J lost 3 bases, and 12 bases lay in between. In DNA form, the CDR3 reads TGCGCCAGCAGTGGGCGACAGTGGGACTATGGCTACACCTTC. Translating gives CASSGRQWDYGYTF.

The rearrangement joins TRBV7-2 to TRBJ2-1; possible D gene TRBD2, 6 bases. The CDR3 runs to 15 residues. Trimming removed 3 bases from V and 8 bases from J, with 17 bases in between. Germline values: CDR1 SGHTA, CDR2 FQGNSA. CDR3 loop: CASSFLRAGSDEQFF. DNA of the CDR3: TGTGCCAGCAGCTTTCTTCGGGCGGGGTCCGATGAGCAGTTCTTC.

J is TRBJ2-1 and V is TRBV19; TRBD2 matches 8 bases. The CDR3 covers 16 residues. The J segment lost 2 bases and the V segment lost 5 bases, leaving 8 bases of the junction unmatched. Germline CDR1 is LNHDA and CDR2 is SQIVND (reference sequence). CDR3 residues: CASSPRASGPYNEQFF. DNA for the CDR3: TGTGCCAGTAGTCCCCGGGCTAGCGGGCCCTACAATGAGCAGTTCTTC. Full variable domain (remainder filled in from reference TRBV19 and TRBJ2-1): DGGITQSPKYLFRKEGQNVTLSCEQNLNHDAMYWYRQDPGQGLRLIYYSQIVNDFQKGDIAEGYSVSREKKESFPLTVTSAQKNPTAFYLCASSPRASGPYNEQFFGPGTRLTVL.